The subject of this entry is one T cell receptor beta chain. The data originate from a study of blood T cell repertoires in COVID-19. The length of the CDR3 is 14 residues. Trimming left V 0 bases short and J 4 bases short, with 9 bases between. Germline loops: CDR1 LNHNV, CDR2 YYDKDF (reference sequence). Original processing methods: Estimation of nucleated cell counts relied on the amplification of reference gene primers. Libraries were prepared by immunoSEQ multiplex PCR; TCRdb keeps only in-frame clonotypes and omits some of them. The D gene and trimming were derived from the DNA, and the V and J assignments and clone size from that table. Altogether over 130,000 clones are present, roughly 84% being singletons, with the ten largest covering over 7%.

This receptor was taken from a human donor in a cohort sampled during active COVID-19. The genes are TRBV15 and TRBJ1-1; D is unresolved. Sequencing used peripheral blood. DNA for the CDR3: TGTGCCACCAGCAGAGATCAACAGAGCACTGAAGCTTTCTTT. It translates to CATSRDQQSTEAFF.